This T cell receptor (beta chain) was sequenced in a study of siplizumab effects on memory and regulatory T cells. Libraries were prepared by immunoSEQ multiplex PCR; TCRdb keeps only in-frame clonotypes and omits some of them. The table has approximately 100,000 clones, roughly 95% seen once. Germline V lookup: CDR1 MNHEY, CDR2 SMNVEV (reference sequence). V lost 1 base, J lost 4 bases, and 4 bases stayed unmatched. The CDR3 sequence is 14 residues long. The chain employs TRBV27 and TRBJ2-7, with 7 nucleotides matching TRBD2. The clonotype comes from a human donor in good health. Sequences were obtained from non-Treg CD4+ T cells sorted from blood. The DNA of the CDR3 is TGTGCCAGCAGTTTATTGGGGGGGGGATACGAGCAGTACTTC. This encodes CASSLLGGGYEQYF.